These 9 T cell receptor beta chains were sequenced from one sample in a study of control samples from healthy donors and cancer patients. TCRdb's table, derived via immunoSEQ multiplex PCR, lists solely in-frame clones and lacks some. The sample has 150,000 or so clones; 80% to 95% are singletons. The source material was blood. The receptors originated from a man younger than 35 in good health.

The chain has TRBV5-1 and TRBJ2-7; possibly TRBD1 for D (5 bases). Germline values: CDR1 SGHRS, CDR2 YFSETQ. CDR3 length: 16 amino acids. V shed 3 bases and J shed 2 bases, with 18 bases lying between them. CDR3 nucleotides: TGCGCCAGCAGCTCTGGGCGTGGGGCAAGGACCTACGAGCAGTACTTC. This translates into CASSSGRGARTYEQYF.

The J gene is TRBJ1-1, the V gene TRBV29-1; D perhaps matches TRBD1 (5 bases). V lost 6 bases and J 10 bases, leaving 30 bases between the germline ends. This CDR3 has 16 residues. Germline CDR1 is SQVTM and CDR2 is ANQGSEA. In DNA, the CDR3 is TGCAGCGTGAACCCTGGAACACGGGGGAACCCTAAGGGAGCTTTCTTT. Protein product: CSVNPGTRGNPKGAFF. Full variable domain (missing parts from reference TRBV29-1 and TRBJ1-1): SAVISQKPSRDICQRGTSLTIQCQVDSQVTMMFWYRQQPGQSLTLIATANQGSEATYESGFVIDKFPISRPNLTFSTLTVSNMSPEDSSIYLCSVNPGTRGNPKGAFFGQGTRLTVV.

This chain connects TRBV6-2 or TRBV6-3 to TRBJ1-1; D possibly corresponds to TRBD1 (5 bases). The CDR3 runs 17 residues. Germline-derived CDR1 and CDR2 are MNHEY and SVGEGT. V was cut by 0 bases and J by 0 bases, with 14 bases left in between. The DNA of the CDR3 is TGTGCCAGCAGTTACTCGTCAGGGTTGGGGATGAACACTGAAGCTTTCTTT. Translated, it gives CASSYSSGLGMNTEAFF.

The V call is TRBV9, the J call TRBJ1-6; TRBD1 matches at 8 bases. This CDR3 has 15 amino acids. Germline values: CDR1 SGDLS, CDR2 YYNGEE. V gave up 3 bases and J gave up 9 bases; unmatched junction bases: 8. CDR3 sequence reads: CASSDRDRFGSPLHF. For the CDR3, the DNA is TGTGCCAGCAGCGACCGGGACAGGTTCGGTTCACCCCTCCACTTT.

V is TRBV19 and J is TRBJ2-7, with D unclear. Germline-derived CDR1 and CDR2 are LNHDA and SQIVND (reference sequence). This CDR3 has 13 residues. Deletions cut 7 bases from V and 2 bases from J, with 12 bases between. The CDR3 spells CASTKDVPYEQYF. CDR3 nucleotide sequence: TGTGCCAGTACCAAGGACGTTCCCTACGAGCAGTACTTC.

The chain joins TRBV20-1 to TRBJ2-5; 8 positions match TRBD2. CDR1 DFQATT and CDR2 SNEGSKA come from the germline V gene (reference sequence). Unmatched junction bases numbered 7, after V lost 3 bases and J lost 4 bases. The CDR3 extends over 14 amino acids. CDR3 nucleotide sequence: TGCAGTGCTAGTTCGGGGGGGCCCAGAGAGACCCAGTACTTC. Encoded protein: CSASSGGPRETQYF.

The chain uses TRBV2 and TRBJ1-6; tentative D call: TRBD1 (5 bases). The germline V and J ends were trimmed by 7 bases and 7 bases, with 17 bases remaining between them. From germline, CDR1 is SNHLY and CDR2 FYNNEI. The CDR3 contains 15 residues. Here the CDR3 DNA reads TGTGCCAGCACACGGGACGGGGCGCGGAATTCACCCCTCCACTTT. It encodes CASTRDGARNSPLHF.

The J gene is TRBJ2-3, the V gene TRBV11-2; TRBD1 matches 7 bases. The CDR3 covers 14 residues. Trimming at V came to 10 bases and at J to 2 bases, leaving 9 bases not matched to a gene. From germline, CDR1 is SGHAT and CDR2 FQNNGV. CDR3 sequence reads: CATKGASVTDTQYF. CDR3 coding DNA: TGTGCCACCAAGGGGGCTTCGGTCACAGATACGCAGTATTTT.

Written as DNA, the CDR3 is TGCGCCAGCAGCCAAGGGCACAGCCCTAATGAAAAACTGTTTTTT. Translation gives CASSQGHSPNEKLFF. The chain combines TRBV4-3 with TRBJ1-4; no firm D call. Trimming stripped 1 base from V and 3 bases from J, with 9 bases between. The V gene's germline CDR1 is LGHNA and CDR2 YSLEER. The CDR3 spans 15 residues.